Shown below are 12 T cell receptor beta chains from a single sample sequenced in a study of cytomegalovirus exposure and HLA in healthy donors. The PCR contained 60 Vbeta and 13 Jbeta primers. Some clones are missing from TCRdb's copy, which holds only in-frame ones; the method was immunoSEQ multiplex PCR. The sample includes 150,000 to 200,000 clones, roughly 82% seen only once; the top ten take approximately 1.8%. The sequencing input was PBMCs. The receptor set was obtained from a woman aged 25 to 39 in good health and CMV-seronegative.

A remark on this clone: One junction end disagrees with the germline gene, perhaps due to a read error. J is TRBJ1-2 and V is TRBV18, with 9 bases aligning to TRBD1. The germline V gene encodes CDR1 KGHSH and CDR2 LQKENI. CDR3 length: 15 residues. CDR3 DNA sequence: TGTGCCAGCTCAGCTACAGGGGGCGACTTCTATGGCTACCCCTTC. Residues: CASSATGGDFYGYPF.

This rearrangement joins TRBV16 to TRBJ2-1; the match to TRBD2 covers 12 bases. Germline assignment: CDR1 KGHSY and CDR2 FQNENV. The ends lost 0 bases at V and 4 bases at J; junction bases unmatched: 7. CDR3 length: 18 amino acids. The DNA of the CDR3 is TGTGCCAGCAGCCAATCGCGACTAGCGGGAGTACGATACAATGAGCAGTTCTTC. It encodes CASSQSRLAGVRYNEQFF.

CDR3 nucleotide sequence: TGTGCCAGCAGTGGGGGACAGGGGTTCCACGAGCAGTACTTC. Protein: CASSGGQGFHEQYF. The chain combines TRBV27 with TRBJ2-7, with 10 bases matching TRBD1. J gave up 5 bases and V 5 bases, and 6 bases lay outside the gene matches. Germline values: CDR1 MNHEY, CDR2 SMNVEV (reference sequence). The CDR3 runs to 14 residues.

The chain uses TRBV5-8 and TRBJ1-3; tentatively, D is TRBD1 (6 bases). The CDR3 has 13 amino acids. Germline-derived CDR1 and CDR2 are SGHTS and YDEGEE. Trimming shortened V by 7 bases and J by 4 bases, and 12 bases separated the two germline ends. CDR3 nucleotides: TGTGCCAGCGCCCAGGGGATCGGAAACACCATATATTTT. Amino acid sequence: CASAQGIGNTIYF.

This rearrangement joins TRBV19 to TRBJ1-1, with 10 bases that match TRBD1. The V and J ends lost 0 bases and 5 bases, in that order; junction bases with no gene match: 3. The CDR3 contains 15 residues. In germline, CDR1 is LNHDA, CDR2 SQIVND (reference sequence). CDR3 in DNA: TGTGCCAGTAGTATAGAGGGACAGGGGTCGACTGAAGCTTTCTTT. Protein sequence: CASSIEGQGSTEAFF.

CDR3 in DNA: TGCGCCAGCAGCTCCGGGACTAGCGGGAGGTCTAGCACAGATACGCAGTATTTT. Protein sequence: CASSSGTSGRSSTDTQYF. V usage is TRBV5-1 and J usage is TRBJ2-3, with 15 bases that match TRBD2. CDR1 is SGHRS and CDR2 is YFSETQ in the germline V gene. The CDR3 sequence is 18 residues long. J gave up 0 bases and V 3 bases, and 5 bases lay outside the gene matches.

The chain recombines TRBV5-6 with TRBJ2-7, with D perhaps TRBD2 (5 bases). CDR1 SGHDT and CDR2 YYEEEE come from the germline V gene. The CDR3 runs to 17 residues. V dropped 1 base and J dropped 0 bases, with 17 bases sitting between them. CDR3 region: CASSLPTPGVSSYEQYF. DNA for the CDR3: TGTGCCAGCAGCTTGCCGACCCCCGGGGTAAGCTCCTACGAGCAGTACTTC.

The chain carries TRBV30 and TRBJ1-2; D unclear. V lost 4 bases, J lost 1 base, and 22 bases lay in between. The CDR3 runs 17 residues. Germline-derived CDR1 and CDR2 are GTSNPN and SVGIG (reference sequence). CDR3 protein: CAWNTVAGKRINYGYTF. CDR3 bases: TGTGCCTGGAACACCGTTGCGGGAAAGCGGATTAACTATGGCTACACCTTC.

V and J are TRBV30 and TRBJ1-2; TRBD1 aligns across 7 bases. The germline V gene encodes CDR1 GTSNPN and CDR2 SVGIG (reference sequence). The junction had 12 bases not matched to a gene; V was cut back by 4 bases and J by 4 bases. This CDR3 spans 15 amino acids. CDR3 in amino acids: CAWTSPDRAFYGYTF. CDR3 in DNA: TGTGCCTGGACCTCACCAGACAGGGCCTTCTATGGCTACACCTTC.

CDR3 protein: CAWSSRDEAFF. CDR3 nucleotide sequence: TGTGCCTGGAGTAGTCGGGATGAAGCTTTCTTT. V usage is TRBV30 and J usage is TRBJ1-1; D is unresolved. The CDR3 sequence is 11 residues long. The germline V gene has CDR1 GTSNPN and CDR2 SVGIG (reference sequence). The V end lost 2 bases, the J end lost 7 bases, and 8 bases lay between the germline ends.

This clone showed up just a few times. The chain links TRBV5-1 to TRBJ2-6; D remains ambiguous. This CDR3 has 15 residues. The germline V gene encodes CDR1 SGHRS and CDR2 YFSETQ. V lost 0 bases, J lost 1 base, and 5 bases lay in between. In nucleotides, the CDR3 is TGCGCCAGCAGCTTGGGGGCTTCTGGGGCCAACGTCCTGACTTTC. This sequence encodes CASSLGASGANVLTF.

The chain combines TRBV4-2 with TRBJ1-2, with TRBD1 matching 8 bases. Germline V gene data show CDR1 as LGHNA and CDR2 as YNFKEQ. J gave up 6 bases and V 4 bases, and 7 bases lay outside the gene matches. CDR3 size: 14 residues. CDR3 DNA: TGTGCCAGCAGCCCCCCCGGACAGGGAGATGGCTACACCTTC. This sequence encodes CASSPPGQGDGYTF.